The 19 T cell receptor beta chains below were found in one sample sequenced in a study of OX40 agonist ivuxolimab in advanced cancers. TCRdb's table, derived via immunoSEQ multiplex PCR, lists solely in-frame clones and lacks some. The data show about 69,000 clones, over 60% seen once. Sequences were derived from CD4+ or CD8+ T cells sorted from blood, sampled in a trial of the OX40 agonist ivuxolimab. The receptors were gathered from an adult with an advanced solid tumor such as melanoma, head and neck, liver or kidney cancer.

This clone was counted a few times. This rearrangement joins TRBV2 to TRBJ2-7; TRBD2 might be the D (5 bases). V gave up 5 bases and J gave up 3 bases, with 5 bases separating them. CDR1 is SNHLY, CDR2 FYNNEI, per germline. The length of the CDR3 is 11 residues. CDR3 loop: CASSTSYEQYF. The CDR3 DNA follows: TGTGCCAGCAGTACTAGCTACGAGCAGTACTTC.

The CDR3 sequence: CASSDRGTGFYNEQFF. In DNA, the CDR3 is TGTGCCAGTAGTGACCGGGGGACAGGGTTTTACAATGAGCAGTTCTTC. The chain uses TRBV19 and TRBJ2-1; TRBD1 matches 9 bases. Germline V gene lookup returns CDR1 LNHDA and CDR2 SQIVND (reference sequence). This CDR3 is 16 amino acids long. Trimming took 5 bases from V and 4 from J; bases not matched to a gene: 9.

This clone showed up just once. The V gene is TRBV7-2, the J gene TRBJ2-7, with 7 bases matching TRBD1. CDR3 length equals 14 residues. The ends lost 7 bases at V and 3 bases at J; junction bases unmatched: 9. Germline V CDR1 and CDR2: SGHTA, FQGNSA. The CDR3 DNA is TGTGCCAGCACCACCGGGGCAGGGGGCTACGAGCAGTACTTC. This encodes CASTTGAGGYEQYF.

The chain has TRBV6-1 and TRBJ2-7, with a possible D match to TRBD1 (6 bases). The V and J ends lost 6 bases and 3 bases respectively, with 18 bases between them. Per germline, CDR1 MNHNS and CDR2 SASEGT. The CDR3 loop spans 15 amino acids. CDR3 region: CASREGHTTGYEQYF. The CDR3 nucleotides are TGTGCCAGCAGAGAGGGTCATACGACAGGCTACGAGCAGTACTTC.

The rearrangement links TRBV7-9 to TRBJ1-2, with 11 nucleotides matching TRBD1. This CDR3 has 14 amino acids. V was pared by 7 bases and J by 3 bases, with 4 bases of the junction left unmatched. Germline V gene data show CDR1 as SEHNR and CDR2 as FQNEAQ (reference sequence). The CDR3: CASTRDRGDYGYTF. DNA for the CDR3: TGTGCCAGCACCCGGGACAGGGGGGACTATGGCTACACCTTC. Complete variable domain (other parts from reference TRBV7-9 and TRBJ1-2): DTGVSQNPRHKITKRGQNVTFRCDPISEHNRLYWYRQTLGQGPEFLTYFQNEAQLEKSRLLSDRFSAERPKGSFSTLEIQRTEQGDSAMYLCASTRDRGDYGYTFGSGTRLTVV.

The rearrangement uses TRBV5-5 and TRBJ1-6, with D uncertain. Germline V gene data show CDR1 as SGHKS and CDR2 as YYEKEE (reference sequence). V gave up 2 bases and J gave up 5 bases, with 11 bases separating them. The CDR3 is made up of 15 amino acids. The CDR3 loop is CASSFVSNNNSPLHF. In nucleotides, the CDR3 is TGTGCCAGCAGCTTTGTGTCCAACAATAATTCACCCCTCCACTTT.

This chain links TRBV5-5 with TRBJ2-7; 10 bases map to TRBD2. The CDR3 extends over 16 amino acids. V was pared by 4 bases and J by 0 bases, with 7 bases of the junction left unmatched. The germline gives CDR1 SGHKS, CDR2 YYEKEE (reference sequence). The CDR3 sequence: CASSRRTSGSSYEQYF. CDR3 nucleotides: TGTGCCAGCAGCCGTAGGACTAGCGGAAGCTCCTACGAGCAGTACTTC.

The chain is built from TRBV9 and TRBJ1-5; 11 bases map to TRBD1. CDR1 and CDR2 (germline): SGDLS, YYNGEE. The CDR3 totals 16 residues. Trimming took 3 bases from V and 3 from J; bases not matched to a gene: 5. CDR3 amino acids: CASSAGTGGINQPQHF. The CDR3 DNA is TGTGCCAGCAGCGCCGGGACAGGGGGGATCAATCAGCCCCAGCATTTT. The full variable domain, its missing parts supplied by reference TRBV9 and TRBJ1-5, is DSGVTQTPKHLITATGQRVTLRCSPRSGDLSVYWYQQSLDQGLQFLIQYYNGEERAKGNILERFSAQQFPDLHSELNLSSLELGDSALYFCASSAGTGGINQPQHFGDGTRLSIL.

The chain combines TRBV7-9 with TRBJ1-1, with 10 bases fitting TRBD1. Per germline, CDR1 SEHNR and CDR2 FQNEAQ (reference sequence). The CDR3 consists of 14 residues. The V and J ends lost 5 bases and 5 bases, in that order; junction bases with no gene match: 5. CDR3 coding DNA: TGTGCCAGCAGCGACAGACAGGGGGCGACTGAAGCTTTCTTT. Translating it yields CASSDRQGATEAFF.

This chain connects TRBV19 to TRBJ1-2; no firm D call. CDR1 and CDR2 from the germline V gene are LNHDA and SQIVND (reference sequence). The ends were cut back, 7 bases at V and 2 bases at J, with 2 bases in the middle. There are 10 residues in the CDR3. The CDR3 nucleotides are TGTGCCAGTAAAAACTATGGCTACACCTTC. Its protein product is CASKNYGYTF.

The J gene is TRBJ2-7, the V gene TRBV2; D is uncertain. The V and J ends lost 5 bases and 2 bases respectively, with 13 bases between them. This CDR3 has 14 amino acids. The germline V gene has CDR1 SNHLY and CDR2 FYNNEI. CDR3 amino acids: CASSYQLTTYEQYF. The DNA of the CDR3 is TGTGCCAGCAGTTACCAGTTAACCACCTACGAGCAGTACTTC. Full variable domain (remainder filled in from reference TRBV2 and TRBJ2-7): EPEVTQTPSHQVTQMGQEVILRCVPISNHLYFYWYRQILGQKVEFLVSFYNNEISEKSEIFDDQFSVERPDGSNFTLKIRSTKLEDSAMYFCASSYQLTTYEQYFGPGTRLTVT.

The chain couples TRBV10-3 to TRBJ2-7, with D possibly matching TRBD2 (6 bases). Trimming pared 10 bases from V and 0 bases from J, leaving 19 bases between. Germline lookup yields CDR1 ENHRY and CDR2 SYGVKD. The CDR3 covers 15 residues. The CDR3 reads CATRDRDGGSYEQYF. CDR3 bases: TGTGCCACCAGAGACCGGGACGGGGGCTCCTACGAGCAGTACTTC.

The chain has TRBV14 and TRBJ2-7, with D hard to call. Germline CDR1 is SGHDN and CDR2 is FVKESK. This CDR3 is built from 16 residues. V lost 1 base and J lost 2, with 15 bases in between. The CDR3 reads CASSQVARATAYEQYF. In DNA form, the CDR3 reads TGTGCCAGCAGCCAAGTAGCAAGAGCGACCGCCTACGAGCAGTACTTC.

The gene calls are TRBV5-6 and TRBJ2-2; tentative D call: TRBD2 (6 bases). Trimming cost V 3 bases and J 2 bases, with 11 bases left between them. The length of the CDR3 is 15 residues. The germline V gene has CDR1 SGHDT and CDR2 YYEEEE. CDR3 region: CASSWGLSNTGELFF. The CDR3 nucleotides are TGTGCCAGCAGCTGGGGACTCTCTAACACCGGGGAGCTGTTTTTT. The full variable domain, its missing parts supplied by reference TRBV5-6 and TRBJ2-2, is DAGVTQSPTHLIKTRGQQVTLRCSPKSGHDTVSWYQQALGQGPQFIFQYYEEEERQRGNFPDRFSGHQFPNYSSELNVNALLLGDSALYLCASSWGLSNTGELFFGEGSRLTVL.

The V gene is TRBV5-4, the J gene TRBJ2-3, with TRBD1 identical over 8 bases. V gave up 3 bases and J gave up 5 bases; unmatched junction bases: 8. CDR1 SGHNT and CDR2 YYREEE come from the germline V gene (reference sequence). The CDR3 runs to 15 residues. DNA for the CDR3: TGTGCCAGCAGCTCGCCTCAGGGGGCCGGAGATACGCAGTATTTT. It is translated as CASSSPQGAGDTQYF. The whole variable domain, filled in from reference TRBV5-4 and TRBJ2-3, reads ETGVTQSPTHLIKTRGQQVTLRCSSQSGHNTVSWYQQALGQGPQFIFQYYREEENGRGNFPPRFSGLQFPNYSSELNVNALELDDSALYLCASSSPQGAGDTQYFGPGTRLTVL.

The rearrangement joins TRBV18 to TRBJ2-5, with D perhaps TRBD1 (5 bases). Germline V gene lookup returns CDR1 KGHSH and CDR2 LQKENI. Trimming stripped 6 bases from V and 1 base from J, with 9 bases between. The CDR3 runs 13 residues. CDR3 residues: CASSQGFQETQYF. The DNA of the CDR3 is TGTGCCAGCTCCCAGGGATTCCAAGAGACCCAGTACTTC.

The chain uses TRBV30 and TRBJ2-7, with 11 bases identical to TRBD2. The V segment lost 3 bases and the J segment 4 bases; nucleotides outside the gene matches: 5. This CDR3 is built from 14 residues. Germline lookup yields CDR1 GTSNPN and CDR2 SVGIG (reference sequence). The CDR3 DNA reads as TGTGCCTGGAGCCCCGGGACTAGCGGTTACGAGCAGTACTTC. Residues: CAWSPGTSGYEQYF.

In nucleotides, the CDR3 is TGCGCCAGCAGCTTGCGGGTAGGTCCAGAGACCCAGTACTTC. It translates to CASSLRVGPETQYF. This chain links TRBV5-1 with TRBJ2-5; D is undetermined. V was shortened by 1 base and J by 4 bases, with 11 bases between the two germline ends. The V gene's germline CDR1 is SGHRS and CDR2 YFSETQ. CDR3 length equals 14 residues.

This chain links TRBV5-1 with TRBJ1-1; a weak D match, TRBD1 (5 bases). Trimming stripped 4 bases from V and 5 bases from J, with 15 bases between. This CDR3 is 14 amino acids long. CDR1 is SGHRS, CDR2 YFSETQ, per germline. This CDR3 reads CASSTEGPLTEAFF. In nucleotides, the CDR3 is TGCGCCAGCAGCACCGAGGGGCCCCTAACTGAAGCTTTCTTT. Drawing the rest from reference TRBV5-1 and TRBJ1-1, the complete variable domain is KAGVTQTPRYLIKTRGQQVTLSCSPISGHRSVSWYQQTPGQGLQFLFEYFSETQRNKGNFPGRFSGRQFSNSRSEMNVSTLELGDSALYLCASSTEGPLTEAFFGQGTRLTVV.